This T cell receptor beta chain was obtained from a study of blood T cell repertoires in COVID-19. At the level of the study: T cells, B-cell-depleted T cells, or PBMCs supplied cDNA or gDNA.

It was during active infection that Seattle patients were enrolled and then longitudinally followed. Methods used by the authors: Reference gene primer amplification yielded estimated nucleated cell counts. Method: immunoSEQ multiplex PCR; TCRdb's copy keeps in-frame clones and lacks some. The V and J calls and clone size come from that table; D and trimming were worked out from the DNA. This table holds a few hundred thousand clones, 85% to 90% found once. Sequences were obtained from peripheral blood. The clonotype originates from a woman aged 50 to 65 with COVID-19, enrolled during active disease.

CDR3 region: CASSLVAGGRNEQYF. CDR3 nucleotides: TGTGCCAGCAGCTTGGTAGCGGGAGGAAGGAACGAGCAGTACTTC. The rearrangement joins TRBV5-5 to TRBJ2-7, with TRBD2 matching over 10 bases. This CDR3 has 15 amino acids. The germline gives CDR1 SGHKS, CDR2 YYEKEE (reference sequence). V was clipped by 0 bases and J by 5 bases; unmatched bases: 5.